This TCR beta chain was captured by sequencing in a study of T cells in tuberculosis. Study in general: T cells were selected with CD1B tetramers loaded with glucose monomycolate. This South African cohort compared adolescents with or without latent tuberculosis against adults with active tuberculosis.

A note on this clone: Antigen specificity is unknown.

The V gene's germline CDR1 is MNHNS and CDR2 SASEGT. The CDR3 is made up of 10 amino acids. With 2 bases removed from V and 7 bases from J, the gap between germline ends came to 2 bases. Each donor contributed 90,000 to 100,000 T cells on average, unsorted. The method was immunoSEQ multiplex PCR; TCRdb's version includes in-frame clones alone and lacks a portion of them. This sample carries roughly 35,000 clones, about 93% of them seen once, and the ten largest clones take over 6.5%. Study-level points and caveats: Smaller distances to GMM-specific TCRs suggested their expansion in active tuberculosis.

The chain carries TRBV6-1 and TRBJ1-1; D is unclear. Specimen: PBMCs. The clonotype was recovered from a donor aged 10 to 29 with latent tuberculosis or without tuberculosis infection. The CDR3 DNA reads TGTGCCAGCAGTGAACGTGAAGCTTTCTTT. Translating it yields CASSEREAFF.